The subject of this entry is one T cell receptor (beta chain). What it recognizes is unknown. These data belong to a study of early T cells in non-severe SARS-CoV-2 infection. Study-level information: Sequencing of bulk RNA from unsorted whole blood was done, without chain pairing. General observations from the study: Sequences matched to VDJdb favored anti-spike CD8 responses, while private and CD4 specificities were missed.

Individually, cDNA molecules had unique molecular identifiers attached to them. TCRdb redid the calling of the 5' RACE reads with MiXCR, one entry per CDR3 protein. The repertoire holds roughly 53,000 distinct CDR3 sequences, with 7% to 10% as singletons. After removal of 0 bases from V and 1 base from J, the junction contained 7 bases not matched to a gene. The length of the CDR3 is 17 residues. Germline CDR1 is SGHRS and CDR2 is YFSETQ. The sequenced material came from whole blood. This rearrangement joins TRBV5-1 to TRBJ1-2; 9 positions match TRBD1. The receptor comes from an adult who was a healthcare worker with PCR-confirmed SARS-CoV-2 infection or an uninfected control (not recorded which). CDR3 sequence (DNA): TGCGCCAGCAGCTTGGGGACTACAGGGGGCCTTAACTATGGCTACACCTTC. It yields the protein CASSLGTTGGLNYGYTF.